The TCR beta chain under discussion was sequenced for a study of blood T cell repertoires in COVID-19. V shed 1 base, J shed 4 bases, and the junction held 5 bases outside the gene matches. This CDR3 contains 14 residues. In germline, CDR1 is SGHRS, CDR2 YFSETQ. Per the original data handling: Cell counts per sample came from amplifying reference gene primers. Here immunoSEQ multiplex PCR was the method, and the copy in TCRdb shows in-frame clones only, minus some. V and J calls and clone size are copied from that table; D and trimming were computed from the DNA. The repertoire has 75,000 to 90,000 clones, 91% of them found once; the top ten carry 1.9%.

This TCR derives from a woman aged 45-59 years in a cohort sampled during active COVID-19. Source material: peripheral blood. V and J are TRBV5-1 and TRBJ2-7, with 7 nucleotides matching TRBD1. DNA for the CDR3: TGCGCCAGCAGCTTGAGGGGGACAGAATACGAGCAGTACTTC. It translates to CASSLRGTEYEQYF.